Given below is one T cell receptor beta chain in context. Sequenced by immunoSEQ multiplex PCR; TCRdb stores in-frame clones only, minus some. This table has about 120,000 clones, about 93% appearing once. The CDR3 length is 17 residues. Trimming took off 5 bases at V and 1 base at J, with 18 bases between the two ends. Germline CDR1 reads MNHEY; CDR2 reads SVGEGT. This entry is derived from a study of control samples from healthy donors and cancer patients. The sequencing input was blood. The chain joins TRBV6-2 or TRBV6-3 to TRBJ1-5; maybe TRBD1 (6 bases). This receptor was taken from a man aged 25-45 years in good health. In DNA, the CDR3 is TGTGCCAGCAGTGACAGTGGAGGGGGTAGGAGCAATCAGCCCCAGCATTTT. Encoded protein: CASSDSGGGRSNQPQHF.